The rows below give T cell receptor beta chains drawn from one sample of a study of T cell repertoires in cytomegalovirus infection. One entry per CDR3 protein results from TCRdb running MiXCR on the reads. This sample has hundreds of thousands of distinct CDR3 sequences; about 33% occur once, and the top ten carry around a sixth. The antigens these receptors bind are not known. The source material was cultured PBMCs, sampled from culture after CMV antigen stimulation. The source is a human donor in good health (CMV status not recorded). Some clones in this sample may be carry-over from other donors' samples. The CDR3 runs from the conserved cysteine through the conserved F or W. D genes are given only for firm matches. Not all rows give a size; the values are once, few, many and, for expanded clones, a class.

v_gene,j_gene,abundance,d_gene,CDR3nt,CDR3aa
TRBV7-8,TRBJ2-7,many,-,TGTGCCAGCAGCGCGGGACGGGTTGCCTACGAGCAGTACTTC,CASSAGRVAYEQYF
TRBV28,TRBJ2-1,-,TRBD1,TGTGCCAGCAGGACAGGGGTTCAAGTTTACAATGAGCAGTTCTTC,CASRTGVQVYNEQFF
TRBV6-2/TRBV6-3,TRBJ1-4,-,TRBD1,TGTGCCAGCAATTTCGGACAGGACTTCGCGACTAATGAAAAACTGTTTTTT,CASNFGQDFATNEKLFF
TRBV10-3,TRBJ2-3,-,TRBD1,TGTGCCATCAGTGCGAGACAGGGAACAGATACGCAGTATTTT,CAISARQGTDTQYF
TRBV7-9,TRBJ2-2,few,-,TGTGCCAGCAGCTTAGCGCAGGTCGACACCGGGGAGCTGTTTTTT,CASSLAQVDTGELFF
TRBV6-1,TRBJ2-5,-,TRBD1,TGTGCCAGTGGACAGGGTGGACAAGAGACCCAGTACTTC,CASGQGGQETQYF
TRBV20-1,TRBJ2-5,-,-,TGCAGTGCTACTAACAGGGCTGGGGTAGAGACCCAGTACTTC,CSATNRAGVETQYF
TRBV12-3/TRBV12-4,TRBJ1-4,-,-,TGTGCCAGCAGACCTCCGGGAGGGGGATCGTGGAAACTGTTTTTT,CASRPPGGGSWKLFF
TRBV6-6,TRBJ2-3,-,-,TGTGCCAGCAGTTCCGGCAGGGGGGCGTCCACAGATACGCAGTATTTT,CASSSGRGASTDTQYF
TRBV6-1,TRBJ1-4,-,-,TGTGCCAGCAGGGAGGTCCTATATGAAAAACTGTTTTTT,CASREVLYEKLFF
TRBV12-3/TRBV12-4,TRBJ2-1,-,TRBD1,TGTGCCAGCAGCTACGCGGACAGGGCGGGCGATGAGCAGTTCTTC,CASSYADRAGDEQFF
TRBV10-3,TRBJ2-2,-,-,TGTGCCATCAGTGAGGAGACCAAGCGGACCGGGGAGCTGTTTTTT,CAISEETKRTGELFF
TRBV4-2,TRBJ2-5,-,TRBD2,TGTGCCAGCAGCCAAGATTCAGGGGCTAGCGGGGGACAAGAGACCCAGTACTTC,CASSQDSGASGGQETQYF
TRBV27,TRBJ1-6,-,-,TGTGCCAGCAGTCCTCAGGGGCGCTCCTATAATTCACCCCTCCACTTT,CASSPQGRSYNSPLHF
TRBV6-5,TRBJ1-1,few,-,TGTGCCAGCAGTACGACCCCGGTGGTAGACACTGAAGCTTTCTTT,CASSTTPVVDTEAFF
TRBV10-2,TRBJ1-1,few,-,TGCGCCAGTTGGGGCTTTGAGAACACTGAAGCTTTCTTT,CASWGFENTEAFF
TRBV7-2,TRBJ1-2,few,TRBD1,TGTGCCAGCAGCTCCCCCGGGACAGGGGATAGTGGCTACACCTTC,CASSSPGTGDSGYTF
TRBV20-1,TRBJ1-1,-,TRBD1,TGCAGTGCCACCGGGACAGGTCTTGATATGAACACTGAAGCTTTCTTT,CSATGTGLDMNTEAFF
TRBV12-3/TRBV12-4,TRBJ2-7,once,TRBD1,TGTGCCAGCAGTCCCCGGACAGGGGCGGCCTACGAGCAGTACTTC,CASSPRTGAAYEQYF
TRBV19,TRBJ2-2,-,-,TGTGCCAGTATTATACCCTCTAGGAACACCGGGGAGCTGTTTTTT,CASIIPSRNTGELFF
TRBV6-2/TRBV6-3,TRBJ2-7,-,TRBD1,TGTGCCAGCAGTTTTCCCTCCAGGGGGGAGCAGTACTTC,CASSFPSRGEQYF
TRBV7-9,TRBJ2-7,-,-,TGTGCCGTCAGGGCAGGACGAGAGCAGTACTTC,CAVRAGREQYF
TRBV2,TRBJ2-1,-,TRBD2,TGTGCCAGCAAAAGACTAGCGGGAGGGGATGAGCAGTTCTTC,CASKRLAGGDEQFF
TRBV5-6,TRBJ2-3,-,TRBD2,TGTGCCAGCAGCTTGGTCGAGCTAGCGGCAGTCACAGATACGCAGTATTTT,CASSLVELAAVTDTQYF
TRBV20-1,TRBJ1-1,few,-,TGCAGTGCTAGACGCCAGGCTGAAGCTTTCTTT,CSARRQAEAFF
TRBV9,TRBJ2-2,-,TRBD2,TGTGCCAGCAGCCTCCAGAGGACTAGCGGGAGGGGCACCGGGGAGCTGTTTTTT,CASSLQRTSGRGTGELFF
TRBV5-4,TRBJ2-2,-,TRBD2,TGTGCCAGCAGCTTGCCTGACGGGGGGGCCACCGGGGAGCTGTTTTTT,CASSLPDGGATGELFF
TRBV7-2,TRBJ2-4,few,TRBD2,TGTGCCAGCAGCTTAGCCTTAGGGAGCGGGAGTTGGGGAAACATTCAGTACTTC,CASSLALGSGSWGNIQYF
TRBV7-2,TRBJ2-4,-,-,TGTGCCAGCAGCTTAGACAGACTTCAGTACTTC,CASSLDRLQYF
TRBV20-1,TRBJ2-5,few,-,TGCAGTGCTAGAAACCGGGCCCAAGAGACCCAGTACTTC,CSARNRAQETQYF
TRBV7-8,TRBJ2-2,-,-,TGTGCCAGCAGCTTCAAAATCGGGAGCACCGGGGAGCTGTTTTTT,CASSFKIGSTGELFF
TRBV28,TRBJ2-7,-,-,TGTGCCAGCCGACTTTTCGGGACCTACGAGCAGTACTTC,CASRLFGTYEQYF
TRBV7-4,TRBJ1-4,-,TRBD1,TGTGCCAGCAGCTCCACGACAGGGTATGAAAAACTGTTTTTT,CASSSTTGYEKLFF
TRBV7-6,TRBJ1-2,few,-,TGTGCCAGCAGCTTAGGACAGACTAATGGCTACACCTTC,CASSLGQTNGYTF
TRBV10-3,TRBJ1-4,-,-,TGTGCCATCAGTGAGTCGCCCATGACTCAACCTAATGAAAAACTGTTTTTT,CAISESPMTQPNEKLFF
TRBV6-2/TRBV6-3,TRBJ1-2,-,-,TGTGCCAGCGTCGGGGCCTACTATGGCTACACCTTC,CASVGAYYGYTF
TRBV20-1,TRBJ1-5,-,-,TGCAGTGCGAGACGAGGGAGCGGTAGCAATCAGCCCCAGCATTTT,CSARRGSGSNQPQHF
TRBV6-5,TRBJ1-2,-,TRBD1,TGTGCCAGCCGAGTAGTGGACAGGGCCTTTGGGGGCTACACCTTC,CASRVVDRAFGGYTF
TRBV7-2,TRBJ2-3,-,-,TGTGCCAGCTTGGGGGGAGGCGCCGCAGATACGCAGTATTTT,CASLGGGAADTQYF
TRBV7-2,TRBJ2-5,few,-,TGTGCCAGCAGCCGGCAGGGAGGTCAGACCCAGTACTTC,CASSRQGGQTQYF
TRBV7-2,TRBJ2-1,many,-,TGTGCCAGCAGCTTCCAGGCCCAGGAGAATGAGCAGTTCTTC,CASSFQAQENEQFF
TRBV6-5,TRBJ2-1,once,-,TGTGCCAGCAGTTACTCCTTGGGGGGGGCCACTAGCTCCTACAATGAGCAGTTCTTC,CASSYSLGGATSSYNEQFF
TRBV6-6,TRBJ1-1,-,-,TGTGCCAGCACCCTCTCCCGGAACACTGAAGCTTTCTTT,CASTLSRNTEAFF
TRBV6-2/TRBV6-3,TRBJ1-1,few,-,TGTGCCAGCAGTTATGCCCAGGTTATCACTGAAGCTTTCTTT,CASSYAQVITEAFF
TRBV12-3/TRBV12-4,TRBJ2-1,few,TRBD2,TGTGCCAGCAGCTGGAGCGGGGGGGCCTACAATGAGCAGTTCTTC,CASSWSGGAYNEQFF
TRBV5-4,TRBJ2-5,few,TRBD2,TGTGCCAGCAGCTCACGTACGGGACTAGTGGAGACCCAGTACTTC,CASSSRTGLVETQYF
TRBV6-1,TRBJ1-2,-,-,TGTGCCAGCAGTACCTACGGGGGAGTGGTTCACTCTGGCTACACCTTC,CASSTYGGVVHSGYTF
TRBV7-2,TRBJ2-3,few,-,TGTGCCAGCAGCGTACATACCGGGGACCAGGTGCAGTATTTT,CASSVHTGDQVQYF
TRBV7-6,TRBJ1-4,-,-,TGTGCCAGCAGCGGACCAGGGGCGTATGAAAAACTGTTTTTT,CASSGPGAYEKLFF
TRBV6-5,TRBJ2-3,many,-,TGTGCCAGCAGTCGACTCGGGGATACGCAGTATTTT,CASSRLGDTQYF
TRBV5-4,TRBJ2-3,few,-,TGTGCCAGCAGCTCCCGTCAGGAAACAGATACGCAGTATTTT,CASSSRQETDTQYF
TRBV19,TRBJ1-6,-,-,TGTGCCAGTAGTGCCTCCCGGGGGCGTGATTCACCCCTCCACTTT,CASSASRGRDSPLHF